Below are 23 T cell receptor beta chains sequenced from a single sample in a study of beta chain features in type 1 diabetes. Every isolated RNA sample was fully reverse transcribed, so sequencing captured expressed TCRB transcripts. Sequencing was performed with immunoSEQ multiplex PCR; in TCRdb, only in-frame clones are kept and a portion is missing. Of approximately 340,000 clones listed, more than 12% are singletons. Sequenced: naive CD4+ T cells from blood. All receptors come from a woman aged 18-30 years in good health.

The chain is built from TRBV7-6 and TRBJ2-6; 12 bases agree with TRBD1. This CDR3 region has 17 residues. CDR1 SGHVS and CDR2 FNYEAQ come from the germline V gene. The junction had 4 bases not matched to a gene; V was cut back by 5 bases and J by 2 bases. The CDR3 reads CASSTGQGAAGANVLTF. CDR3 bases: TGTGCCAGCAGCACGGGACAGGGGGCGGCTGGGGCCAACGTCCTGACTTTC.

This clone has a handful of counts. This chain uses TRBV4-2 with TRBJ2-3; 12 bases map to TRBD2. This CDR3 has 16 residues. V lost 4 bases to trimming and J lost 4 bases; unmatched junction nucleotides: 6. Germline lookup yields CDR1 LGHNA and CDR2 YNFKEQ. The chain's CDR3 is CASSRPTSGSSDTQYF. DNA for the CDR3: TGTGCCAGCAGCCGCCCGACTAGCGGGAGCTCAGATACGCAGTATTTT.

There are a few counts of this clone. This chain connects TRBV29-1 to TRBJ1-2; D unclear. The V end lost 6 bases, the J end lost 4 bases, and 15 bases lay between the germline ends. This CDR3 comprises 13 residues. Per germline, CDR1 SQVTM and CDR2 ANQGSEA. The CDR3 spells CSVAGLMIYGYTF. The CDR3 DNA follows: TGCAGCGTCGCCGGACTGATGATCTATGGCTACACCTTC.

The chain has TRBV5-1 and TRBJ2-1, with D perhaps TRBD1 (6 bases). Germline V gene lookup returns CDR1 SGHRS and CDR2 YFSETQ. Trimming pared 0 bases from V and 15 bases from J, leaving 13 bases between. CDR3 length: 12 amino acids. In DNA, the CDR3 is TGCGCCAGCAGCTTGGGGGGGCCCTACCCGTTCTTC. The encoded protein is CASSLGGPYPFF. Supplemented by reference TRBV5-1 and TRBJ2-1, the full variable domain reads KAGVTQTPRYLIKTRGQQVTLSCSPISGHRSVSWYQQTPGQGLQFLFEYFSETQRNKGNFPGRFSGRQFSNSRSEMNVSTLELGDSALYLCASSLGGPYPFFGPGTRLTVL.

The V gene is TRBV19, the J gene TRBJ1-4; no definite D call. The CDR3 loop spans 14 amino acids. V shed 7 bases and J shed 1 base, with 10 bases lying between them. The V gene's germline CDR1 is LNHDA and CDR2 SQIVND (reference sequence). CDR3 residues: CASTPGGTNEKLFF. The DNA for the CDR3 is TGTGCCAGTACGCCGGGTGGAACTAATGAAAAACTGTTTTTT.

The chain recombines TRBV4-1 with TRBJ1-2; TRBD1 matches at 7 bases. This CDR3 spans 17 amino acids. V lost 4 bases to trimming and J lost 8 bases; unmatched junction nucleotides: 19. Germline V gene data show CDR1 as MGHRA and CDR2 as YSYEKL. CDR3 sequence (DNA): TGCGCCAGCAGCCGAGCGGGGGATTGGAGGACAGGCCAAGGCTACACCTTC. Translation gives CASSRAGDWRTGQGYTF.

This rearrangement joins TRBV30 to TRBJ1-2; D gene ambiguous. This CDR3 has 14 amino acids. Germline V gives CDR1 GTSNPN, CDR2 SVGIG (reference sequence). Trimming removed 0 bases from V and 7 bases from J, with 15 bases in between. CDR3 loop: CAWSVGVGSGGYTF. The CDR3 DNA follows: TGTGCCTGGAGTGTAGGAGTAGGCTCCGGTGGCTACACCTTC.

The gene calls are TRBV5-1 and TRBJ2-3, with TRBD1 matching over 10 bases. CDR1 is SGHRS and CDR2 is YFSETQ in the germline V gene. This CDR3 region has 16 residues. V lost 4 bases to trimming and J lost 0 bases; unmatched junction nucleotides: 5. The CDR3 sequence is CASSQDRGTSTDTQYF. CDR3 DNA: TGCGCCAGCAGCCAGGACAGGGGGACTAGCACAGATACGCAGTATTTT.

The chain links TRBV18 to TRBJ2-1, with 10 bases identical to TRBD2. Trimming removed 6 bases from V and 6 bases from J; junction bases left unmatched: 11. Germline-derived CDR1 and CDR2 are KGHSH and LQKENI. The CDR3 length is 16 residues. In DNA, the CDR3 is TGTGCCAGCTCGCCTCTCACTAGCGGGATTATCAATGAGCAGTTCTTC. It is translated as CASSPLTSGIINEQFF.

This clone has a handful of counts. This sequence joins TRBV6-5 and TRBJ1-5, with D possibly matching TRBD1 (6 bases). The CDR3 runs to 14 residues. Trimming pared 2 bases from V and 5 bases from J, leaving 10 bases between. Germline V CDR1 and CDR2: MNHEY, SVGAGI. CDR3 region: CASSYAKGDQPQHF. The CDR3 nucleotides read TGTGCCAGCAGTTACGCAAAGGGGGATCAGCCCCAGCATTTT.

On this clone itself: One end of the junction fails to match germline, which may point to a read error. The rearrangement uses TRBV4-1 and TRBJ2-2, with 8 bases lining up with TRBD2. CDR1 MGHRA and CDR2 YSYEKL come from the germline V gene. The CDR3 extends over 18 amino acids. The CDR3 bases are TGCGCCAGCAGTCAAGATAGGGCTAGCGGGTTTGACACCGGGGAGCTGTTTTTT. Translation: CASSQDRASGFDTGELFF.

This clone was counted only a few times. This chain links TRBV6-5 with TRBJ2-5, with TRBD2 matching 8 bases. The CDR3 is 13 amino acids. Trimming took 4 bases from V and 7 from J; bases not matched to a gene: 5. Germline V gives CDR1 MNHEY, CDR2 SVGAGI. The CDR3 sequence: CASSSYGRGTQYF. The CDR3 nucleotides read TGTGCCAGCAGTTCCTACGGGAGGGGGACCCAGTACTTC.

This clone has a handful of counts. The chain has TRBV5-4 and TRBJ2-1, with TRBD1 matching over 7 bases. V was pared by 0 bases and J by 7 bases, with 7 bases of the junction left unmatched. CDR1 and CDR2 (germline): SGHNT, YYREEE (reference sequence). The CDR3 consists of 15 residues. The CDR3: CASSLDHRGVNEQFF. The CDR3 DNA reads as TGTGCCAGCAGCTTGGATCACAGGGGAGTGAATGAGCAGTTCTTC.

J is TRBJ2-1 and V is TRBV5-1; 14 bases are shared with TRBD2. This CDR3 is 15 amino acids long. The germline gives CDR1 SGHRS, CDR2 YFSETQ. V gave up 4 bases and J gave up 6 bases; unmatched junction bases: 3. This CDR3 is CASSGGLAGVNEQFF. The CDR3 DNA is TGCGCCAGCAGCGGGGGACTAGCGGGAGTCAATGAGCAGTTCTTC.

Only a few counts were recorded for this clone. The chain is built from TRBV7-2 and TRBJ1-4; 7 nucleotides line up with TRBD1. V shed 1 base, J shed 7 bases, and the junction held 3 bases outside the gene matches. Germline V gene data show CDR1 as SGHTA and CDR2 as FQGNSA. CDR3 length: 14 amino acids. The CDR3 DNA follows: TGTGCCAGCAGCTTAGGGACAGGAGTTGAAAAACTGTTTTTT. Its protein is CASSLGTGVEKLFF.

This clone was found a few times. V gene TRBV29-1 combines with J gene TRBJ2-3; weak D call: TRBD2 (5 bases). Germline V CDR1 and CDR2: SQVTM, ANQGSEA. V lost 8 bases and J lost 1, with 13 bases in between. The CDR3 runs 13 residues. The CDR3 DNA reads TGCAGCCCAACTAGAGTTGGCACAGATACGCAGTATTTT. Its translation is CSPTRVGTDTQYF.

This clone has more than one count but fewer than ten. The V call is TRBV5-4, the J call TRBJ1-2; the D is unclear. This CDR3 comprises 13 residues. The ends were cut back, 2 bases at V and 4 bases at J, with 9 bases in the middle. Germline V gene lookup returns CDR1 SGHNT and CDR2 YYREEE (reference sequence). CDR3 DNA sequence: TGTGCCAGCAGCTTAGGCGGAGGCTATGGCTACACCTTC. Its protein product is CASSLGGGYGYTF.

This clone turned up a few times. The chain links TRBV28 to TRBJ2-5; D gene uncertain. CDR1 MDHEN and CDR2 SYDVKM come from the germline V gene. The CDR3 has 14 amino acids. Trimming shortened V by 5 bases and J by 5 bases, and 15 bases separated the two germline ends. CDR3 bases: TGTGCCAGCAGTCTCCTAGGCCTCCGGGAGACCCAGTACTTC. Its translation: CASSLLGLRETQYF.

V gene TRBV5-1 combines with J gene TRBJ2-1, with 8 bases matching TRBD2. The CDR3 is 15 amino acids. Germline CDR1 SGHRS, CDR2 YFSETQ. The junction had 5 bases not matched to a gene; V was cut back by 4 bases and J by 2 bases. The CDR3 DNA sequence: TGCGCCAGCAGCCCGAGCGGGAGAACCTACAATGAGCAGTTCTTC. Translating it yields CASSPSGRTYNEQFF.

This clone came up a few times. The chain joins TRBV30 to TRBJ2-3; D is possibly TRBD1 (6 bases). The ends were cut back, 2 bases at V and 2 bases at J, with 17 bases in the middle. The CDR3 is 16 residues long. Per the germline V gene, CDR1 is GTSNPN and CDR2 is SVGIG (reference sequence). The chain's CDR3 is CAWSNRPAGATDTQYF. The CDR3 DNA sequence: TGTGCCTGGAGTAACAGACCGGCAGGGGCCACAGATACGCAGTATTTT.

This clone was counted a few times. DNA of the CDR3: TGTGCCAGCAGCACGTCCGGGGGCAATCAGCCCCAGCATTTT. Translated, it gives CASSTSGGNQPQHF. The chain has TRBV7-9 and TRBJ1-5; no clear D gene. This CDR3 spans 14 amino acids. Trimming took off 5 bases at V and 2 bases at J, with 10 bases between the two ends. Germline V gene lookup returns CDR1 SEHNR and CDR2 FQNEAQ (reference sequence).

This clone came up a few times. The V gene is TRBV28, the J gene TRBJ1-2, with D perhaps matching TRBD1 (5 bases). CDR1 is MDHEN and CDR2 is SYDVKM in the germline V gene. The CDR3 has 15 residues. Deletions cut 5 bases from V and 4 bases from J, with 17 bases between. CDR3 residues: CASSRIPGGSYGYTF. The CDR3 bases are TGTGCCAGCAGTCGGATCCCGGGGGGAAGCTATGGCTACACCTTC.

This clone showed up just a few times. The gene calls are TRBV5-1 and TRBJ1-1, with TRBD1 matching 8 bases. The CDR3 is 14 amino acids. Unmatched junction bases numbered 2, after V lost 3 bases and J lost 1 base. CDR1 is SGHRS, CDR2 YFSETQ, per germline. The CDR3 DNA reads TGCGCCAGCAGCTCAGGACAGGGGAACACTGAAGCTTTCTTT. It codes for CASSSGQGNTEAFF.